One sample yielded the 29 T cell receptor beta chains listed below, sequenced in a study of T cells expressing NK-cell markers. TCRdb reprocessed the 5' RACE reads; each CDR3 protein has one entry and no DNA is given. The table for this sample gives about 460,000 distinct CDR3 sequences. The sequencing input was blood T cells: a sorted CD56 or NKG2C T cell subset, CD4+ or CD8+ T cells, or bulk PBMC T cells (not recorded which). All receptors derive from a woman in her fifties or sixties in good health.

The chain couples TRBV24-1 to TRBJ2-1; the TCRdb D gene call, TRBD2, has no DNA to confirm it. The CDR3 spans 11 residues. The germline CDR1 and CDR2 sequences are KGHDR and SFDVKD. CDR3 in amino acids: CASGRGGEQFF.

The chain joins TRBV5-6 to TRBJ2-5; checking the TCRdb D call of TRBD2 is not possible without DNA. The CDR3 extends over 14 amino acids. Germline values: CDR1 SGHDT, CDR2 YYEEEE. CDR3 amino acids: CASSHLHKEGTQYF. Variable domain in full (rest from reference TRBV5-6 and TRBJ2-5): DAGVTQSPTHLIKTRGQQVTLRCSPKSGHDTVSWYQQALGQGPQFIFQYYEEEERQRGNFPDRFSGHQFPNYSSELNVNALLLGDSALYLCASSHLHKEGTQYFGPGTRLLVL.

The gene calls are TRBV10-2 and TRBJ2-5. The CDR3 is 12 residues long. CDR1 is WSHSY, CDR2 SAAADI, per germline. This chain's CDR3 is CASSETMETQYF.

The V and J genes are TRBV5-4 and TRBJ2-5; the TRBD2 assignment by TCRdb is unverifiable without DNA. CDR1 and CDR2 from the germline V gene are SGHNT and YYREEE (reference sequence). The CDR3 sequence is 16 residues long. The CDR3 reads CASSLAGGLRQETQYF.

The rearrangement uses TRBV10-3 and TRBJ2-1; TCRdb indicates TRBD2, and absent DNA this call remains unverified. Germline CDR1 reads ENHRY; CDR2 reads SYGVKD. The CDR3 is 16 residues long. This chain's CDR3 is CAISLTSGRAGDEQFF.

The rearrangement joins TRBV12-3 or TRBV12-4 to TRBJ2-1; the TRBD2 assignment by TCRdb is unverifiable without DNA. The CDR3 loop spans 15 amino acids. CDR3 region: CASSSQREWGNEQFF.

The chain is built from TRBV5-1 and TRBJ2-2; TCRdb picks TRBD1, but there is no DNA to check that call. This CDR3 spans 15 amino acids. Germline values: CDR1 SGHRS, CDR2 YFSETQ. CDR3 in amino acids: CASSREPGRPGELFF.

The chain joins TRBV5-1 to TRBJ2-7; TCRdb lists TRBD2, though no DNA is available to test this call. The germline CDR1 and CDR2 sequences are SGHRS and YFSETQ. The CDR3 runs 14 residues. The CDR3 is CASSLRDSLGEQYF. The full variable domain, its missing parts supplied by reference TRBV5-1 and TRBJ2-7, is KAGVTQTPRYLIKTRGQQVTLSCSPISGHRSVSWYQQTPGQGLQFLFEYFSETQRNKGNFPGRFSGRQFSNSRSEMNVSTLELGDSALYLCASSLRDSLGEQYFGPGTRLTVT.

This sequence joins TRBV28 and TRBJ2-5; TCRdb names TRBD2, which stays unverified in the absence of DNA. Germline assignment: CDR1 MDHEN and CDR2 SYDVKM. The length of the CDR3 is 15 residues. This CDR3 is CAVWAGGRAGKTQYF.

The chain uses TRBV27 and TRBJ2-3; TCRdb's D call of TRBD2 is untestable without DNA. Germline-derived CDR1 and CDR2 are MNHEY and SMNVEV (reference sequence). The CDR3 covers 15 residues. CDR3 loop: CASTINGRAIDTQYF.

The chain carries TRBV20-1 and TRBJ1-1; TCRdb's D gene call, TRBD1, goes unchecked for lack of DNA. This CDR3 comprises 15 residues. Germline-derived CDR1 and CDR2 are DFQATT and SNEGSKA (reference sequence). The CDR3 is CSARVLDRQNTEAFF.

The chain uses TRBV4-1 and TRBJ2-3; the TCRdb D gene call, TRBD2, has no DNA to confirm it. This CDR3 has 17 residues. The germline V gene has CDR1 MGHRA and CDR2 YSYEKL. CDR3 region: CASSQSSLAASTDTQYF.

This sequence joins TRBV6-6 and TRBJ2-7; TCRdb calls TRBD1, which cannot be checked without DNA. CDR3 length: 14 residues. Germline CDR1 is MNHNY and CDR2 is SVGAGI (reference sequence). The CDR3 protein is CASSYPPLTYEQYF.

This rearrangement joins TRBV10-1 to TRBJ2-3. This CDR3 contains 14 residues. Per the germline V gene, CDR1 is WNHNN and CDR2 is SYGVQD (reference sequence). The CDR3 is CASSAFNARDTQYF.

CDR3: CASTWDPSEGHHEKLFF. This chain joins TRBV5-1 and TRBJ1-4. Germline assignment: CDR1 SGHRS and CDR2 YFSETQ. The CDR3 extends over 17 amino acids.

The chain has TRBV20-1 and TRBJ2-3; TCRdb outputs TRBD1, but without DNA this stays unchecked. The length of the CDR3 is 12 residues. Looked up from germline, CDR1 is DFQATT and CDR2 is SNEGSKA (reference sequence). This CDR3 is CSAAGGTDTQYF.

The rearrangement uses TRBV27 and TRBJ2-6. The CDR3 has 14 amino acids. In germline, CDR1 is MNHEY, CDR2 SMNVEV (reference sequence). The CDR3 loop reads CASSFLSGANVLTF.

The CDR3 is CASSPGTSGRAEKTQYF. The gene calls are TRBV7-9 and TRBJ2-5; as DNA is missing, the TRBD2 call by TCRdb cannot be tested. The CDR3 extends over 17 amino acids. Germline CDR1 and CDR2: SEHNR and FQNEAQ (reference sequence). Drawing the rest from reference TRBV7-9 and TRBJ2-5, the complete variable domain is DTGVSQNPRHKITKRGQNVTFRCDPISEHNRLYWYRQTLGQGPEFLTYFQNEAQLEKSRLLSDRFSAERPKGSFSTLEIQRTEQGDSAMYLCASSPGTSGRAEKTQYFGPGTRLLVL.

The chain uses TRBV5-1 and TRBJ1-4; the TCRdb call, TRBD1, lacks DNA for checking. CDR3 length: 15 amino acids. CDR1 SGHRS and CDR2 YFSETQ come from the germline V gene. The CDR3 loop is CASSTGGITNEKLFF.

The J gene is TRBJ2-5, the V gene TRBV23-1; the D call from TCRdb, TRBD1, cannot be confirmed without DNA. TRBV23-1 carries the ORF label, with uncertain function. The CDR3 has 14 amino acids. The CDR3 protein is CASSHWRGLETQYF.

The CDR3 spells CSATTGWRTEAFF. V usage is TRBV29-1 and J usage is TRBJ1-1. Germline V gene sequence: CDR1 SQVTM, CDR2 ANQGSEA. This CDR3 is 13 amino acids long.

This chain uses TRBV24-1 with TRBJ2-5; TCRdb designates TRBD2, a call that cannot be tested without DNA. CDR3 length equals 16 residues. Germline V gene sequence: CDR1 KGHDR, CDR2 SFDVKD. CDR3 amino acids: CATSDEGTYERGTQYF.

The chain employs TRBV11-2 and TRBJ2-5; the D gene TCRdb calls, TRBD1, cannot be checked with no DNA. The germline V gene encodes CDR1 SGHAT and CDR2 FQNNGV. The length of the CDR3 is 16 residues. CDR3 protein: CASSLRARGLQETQYF.

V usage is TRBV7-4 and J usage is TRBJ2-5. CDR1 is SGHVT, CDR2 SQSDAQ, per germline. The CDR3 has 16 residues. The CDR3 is CASSLKCHGPTETQYF.

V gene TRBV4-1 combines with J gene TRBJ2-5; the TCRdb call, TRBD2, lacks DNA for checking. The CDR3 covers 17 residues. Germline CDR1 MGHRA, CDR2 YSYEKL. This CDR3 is CASSQGIAGGPKETQYF.

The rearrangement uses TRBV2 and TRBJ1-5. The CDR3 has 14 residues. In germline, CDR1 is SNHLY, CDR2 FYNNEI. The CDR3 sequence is CASSENVGNQPQHF. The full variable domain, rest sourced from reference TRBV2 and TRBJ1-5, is EPEVTQTPSHQVTQMGQEVILRCVPISNHLYFYWYRQILGQKVEFLVSFYNNEISEKSEIFDDQFSVERPDGSNFTLKIRSTKLEDSAMYFCASSENVGNQPQHFGDGTRLSIL.

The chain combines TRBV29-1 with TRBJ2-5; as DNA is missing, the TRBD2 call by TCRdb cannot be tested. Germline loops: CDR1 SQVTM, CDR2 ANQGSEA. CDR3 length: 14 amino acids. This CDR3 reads CSALTAGREETQYF.

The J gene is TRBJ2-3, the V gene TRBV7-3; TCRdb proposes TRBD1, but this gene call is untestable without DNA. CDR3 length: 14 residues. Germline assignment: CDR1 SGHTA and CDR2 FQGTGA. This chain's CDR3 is CASSFDRGPDTQYF.

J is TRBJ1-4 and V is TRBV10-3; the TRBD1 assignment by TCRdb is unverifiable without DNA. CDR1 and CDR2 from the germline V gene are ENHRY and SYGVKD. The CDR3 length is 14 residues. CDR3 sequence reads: CAISQGQSNEKLFF.